This TCR beta chain was identified during a study of shared clonotypes between healthy human individuals. Study as a whole: Used for every donor were three CD4 naive, three CD4 memory, two CD8 naive and one CD8 memory plate. Study-level results: Non-shared clonotypes had lower generation probabilities than those shared by all four donors.

About this clone itself: Antigen: not known.

Germline CDR1 and CDR2: GTSNPN and SVGIG (reference sequence). The CDR3 has 14 amino acids. The V end lost 1 base, the J end lost 2 bases, and 11 bases lay between the germline ends. Once extracted for a subset, genomic DNA was divided evenly among several immunoSEQ plates. Here immunoSEQ multiplex PCR was the method, and the copy in TCRdb shows in-frame clones only, minus some. The table includes roughly 2.5 million clones, around nine tenths detected once. The TCR sequence derives from a man aged 18 to 35 in good health. Sequencing was done on a sample of naive CD4+ T cells sorted from blood. Indicated subset: CD45RA+ positively selected. V is TRBV30 and J is TRBJ1-2, with no clear D. The CDR3 bases are TGTGCCTGGAGTGACGGGCCGGGGAACTATGGCTACACCTTC. Protein sequence: CAWSDGPGNYGYTF. Combining the CDR3 with reference TRBV30 and TRBJ1-2 gives the whole variable domain SQTIHQWPATLVQPVGSPLSLECTVEGTSNPNLYWYRQAAGRGLQLLFYSVGIGQISSEVPQNLSASRPQDRQFILSSKKLLLSDSGFYLCAWSDGPGNYGYTFGSGTRLTVV.